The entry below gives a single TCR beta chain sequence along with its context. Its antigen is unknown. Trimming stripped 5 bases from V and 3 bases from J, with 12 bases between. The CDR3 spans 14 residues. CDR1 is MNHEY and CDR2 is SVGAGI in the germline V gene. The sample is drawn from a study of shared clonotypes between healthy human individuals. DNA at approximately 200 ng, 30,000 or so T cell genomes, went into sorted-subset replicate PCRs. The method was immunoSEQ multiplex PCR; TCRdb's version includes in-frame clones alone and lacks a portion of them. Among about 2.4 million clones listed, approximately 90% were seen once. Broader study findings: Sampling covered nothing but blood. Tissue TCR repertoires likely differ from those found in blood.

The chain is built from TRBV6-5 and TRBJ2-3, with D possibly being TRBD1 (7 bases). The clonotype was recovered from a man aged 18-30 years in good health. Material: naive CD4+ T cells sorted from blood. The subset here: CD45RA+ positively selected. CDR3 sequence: CASSNPGGTDTQYF. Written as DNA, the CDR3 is TGTGCCAGCAGTAACCCAGGGGGGACAGATACGCAGTATTTT.